The clone carrying this T cell receptor beta chain was found once. Its antigen is unknown. V was pared by 4 bases and J by 4 bases, with 7 bases of the junction left unmatched. This CDR3 spans 17 amino acids. Germline V CDR1 and CDR2: KGHDR, SFDVKD. The source of the sample is a study of vaccination and CD4 T cells after COVID-19. Cultured CD4+ T cells had their DNA profiled by the Oncomine TCR Beta short-read assay. MiXCR was run by TCRdb on the PCR reads, yielding one entry per CDR3 protein. This sample has around 16,000 distinct CDR3 sequences, with under 75% found just once. Described treatment: approximately 9-day PBMC culture with coronavirus spike peptide pools or control peptides (ViraFEST assay).

The origin of this receptor is a human donor who had recovered from COVID-19. What was sequenced was CD4+ T cells from blood, cultured in vitro. The rearrangement joins TRBV24-1 to TRBJ2-1; 12 nucleotides align to TRBD2. The CDR3 region has the DNA TGTGCCACCAGTGAACGGACTAGCGGGATGACATACAATGAGCAGTTCTTC. This gives the protein CATSERTSGMTYNEQFF.